This passage covers 5 T cell receptor beta chains from one sample sequenced in a study of cytomegalovirus exposure and HLA in healthy donors. This PCR relied on a set of 60 Vbeta primers and 13 Jbeta primers. Assay: immunoSEQ multiplex PCR; the TCRdb copy retains only in-frame clones and omits some. Of 150,000 to 200,000 clones listed, over 75% are singletons. Sequenced input: PBMCs. The receptors were sampled from a man aged 18 to 30 in good health and CMV-seronegative.

The rearrangement links TRBV28 to TRBJ1-5; perhaps TRBD1 as D (6 bases). Trimming pared 6 bases from V and 4 bases from J, leaving 10 bases between. Germline V gives CDR1 MDHEN, CDR2 SYDVKM. The CDR3 is made up of 13 amino acids. CDR3 nucleotide sequence: TGTGCCAGCAGAGTGGGGACAAATCAGCCCCAGCATTTT. This translates into CASRVGTNQPQHF.

The chain carries TRBV7-2 and TRBJ2-2; 8 bases are a match to TRBD2. From germline, CDR1 is SGHTA and CDR2 FQGNSA. This CDR3 contains 17 residues. After removal of 2 bases from V and 7 bases from J, the junction contained 12 bases not matched to a gene. The chain's CDR3 is CASSLMAGGPTLGELFF. Here the CDR3 DNA reads TGTGCCAGCAGCTTAATGGCGGGGGGCCCTACTCTCGGGGAGCTGTTTTTT.

This chain links TRBV6-1 with TRBJ2-3, with D possibly being TRBD2 (6 bases). V was clipped by 2 bases and J by 7 bases, with 22 bases between them. CDR3 length equals 17 residues. Germline loops: CDR1 MNHNS, CDR2 SASEGT. In DNA form, the CDR3 reads TGTGCCAGCAGTGAAATTTGGGGGGAGCGTGCCCTATATACGCAGTATTTT. This codes for CASSEIWGERALYTQYF.

J is TRBJ1-2 and V is TRBV7-9; TRBD1 matches at 8 bases. From germline, CDR1 is SEHNR and CDR2 FQNEAQ (reference sequence). V trimming: 5 bases; J trimming: 4 bases; junction bases outside the gene matches: 3. The CDR3 totals 13 residues. The CDR3 nucleotides are TGTGCCAGCAGCCACACAGGGGGCTATGGCTACACCTTC. Translated, it gives CASSHTGGYGYTF.

The chain links TRBV28 to TRBJ2-2, with a possible D match to TRBD1 (6 bases). V gave up 2 bases and J gave up 5 bases, with 9 bases separating them. This CDR3 region has 14 residues. Germline V gene data show CDR1 as MDHEN and CDR2 as SYDVKM. The CDR3 spells CASSLNRATGELFF. The CDR3 DNA is TGTGCCAGCAGTTTAAACAGGGCGACCGGGGAGCTGTTTTTT.